Listed here are 15 T cell receptor beta chains from one sample, sequenced in a study of T cell repertoires in cytomegalovirus infection (dated by TCRdb to between 2018 and 2021). Sequencing was performed on an Illumina HiSeq 1500. Through fastp at Q25 and MiXCR, TCRdb rebuilt clones from the public reads, retaining in-frame beta chains. Identical CDR3 proteins give one entry, which carries the most common genes and DNA. The sample contains fewer than 550,000 distinct CDR3 sequences, 10% to 12% of them found a single time. The ten largest make up about 9.4% of the sample. Material: PBMCs. All receptors derive from a human donor in good health (CMV status not recorded). Some clones in this sample may be carry-over from other donors' samples.

This clonotype was counted at least ten times. The CDR3 bases are TGCAGTGCTAGCTCTCCGGGGGCTAACACTGAAGCTTTCTTT. Translated: CSASSPGANTEAFF. The chain has TRBV20-1 and TRBJ1-1; tentative D call: TRBD1 (6 bases). The germline gives CDR1 DFQATT, CDR2 SNEGSKA (reference sequence). This CDR3 has 14 residues. V was cut by 3 bases and J by 2 bases, with 13 bases left in between.

This clonotype appeared many times. The V gene is TRBV7-9, the J gene TRBJ2-3; 13 bases are shared with TRBD2. The V and J ends lost 5 bases and 5 bases, in that order; junction bases with no gene match: 7. Germline values: CDR1 SEHNR, CDR2 FQNEAQ (reference sequence). This CDR3 contains 16 residues. In DNA form, the CDR3 reads TGTGCCAGCAGCCTTAGGACTAGCGGGAGTAAAGATACGCAGTATTTT. Translated, it gives CASSLRTSGSKDTQYF.

This clonotype came up a few times. CDR3 coding DNA: TGTGCCAGTAGTGACGGCATTAACTATGGCTACACCTTC. Amino acid sequence: CASSDGINYGYTF. V is TRBV19 and J is TRBJ1-2; D gene unclear. The length of the CDR3 is 13 residues. Germline CDR1 and CDR2: LNHDA and SQIVND (reference sequence). Trimming pared 5 bases from V and 1 base from J, leaving 8 bases between.

This clonotype was detected ten times or more. The chain couples TRBV7-2 to TRBJ1-2, with a tentative D call TRBD1 (5 bases). This CDR3 comprises 15 residues. Germline V gene sequence: CDR1 SGHTA, CDR2 FQGNSA. V lost 1 base and J 4 bases, leaving 13 bases between the germline ends. CDR3 in DNA: TGTGCCAGCAGCTTAGAGGATGGGGGGATCTATGGCTACACCTTC. Translated: CASSLEDGGIYGYTF.

Many counts were recorded for this clonotype. CDR3: CASSLLVGREQSEQFF. CDR3 in DNA: TGTGCCAGCAGCCTCTTAGTCGGGCGGGAGCAGAGTGAGCAGTTCTTC. The chain links TRBV12-3 or TRBV12-4 to TRBJ2-1; 7 nucleotides line up with TRBD2. The CDR3 runs 16 residues. V trimming: 6 bases; J trimming: 9 bases; junction bases outside the gene matches: 17.

This chain joins TRBV20-1 and TRBJ1-5; TRBD1 agrees at 8 bases. V gave up 7 bases and J gave up 2 bases; unmatched junction bases: 4. CDR3 length: 13 amino acids. Germline values: CDR1 DFQATT, CDR2 SNEGSKA (reference sequence). The CDR3 bases are TGCAGTGGCCAGACAGGGGGCAATCAGCCCCAGCATTTT. It is translated as CSGQTGGNQPQHF.

There are many counts of this clonotype. This rearrangement joins TRBV7-6 to TRBJ1-1, with D tentatively TRBD1 (5 bases). This CDR3 is built from 15 residues. CDR1 SGHVS and CDR2 FNYEAQ come from the germline V gene. The V and J ends lost 5 bases and 3 bases respectively, with 16 bases between them. The CDR3 DNA is TGTGCCAGCAGCCTCAGGGTCCAACATGACACTGAAGCTTTCTTT. Translation gives CASSLRVQHDTEAFF.

This clonotype has just one count. The chain is built from TRBV28 and TRBJ2-6, with 8 bases fitting TRBD1. V lost 5 bases, J lost 0 bases, and 6 bases stayed unmatched. The CDR3 sequence is 17 residues long. The germline V gene has CDR1 MDHEN and CDR2 SYDVKM. The CDR3 protein is CASSIGTGASGANVLTF. CDR3 DNA: TGTGCCAGCAGTATAGGGACAGGCGCCTCTGGGGCCAACGTCCTGACTTTC.

This clonotype came up a few times. The V and J genes are TRBV2 and TRBJ1-5, with TRBD1 matching 9 bases. Trimming cost V 4 bases and J 3 bases; bases outside gene matches: 4. In germline, CDR1 is SNHLY, CDR2 FYNNEI. CDR3 size: 15 residues. The CDR3 protein is CASSARDRDNQPQHF. The DNA for the CDR3 is TGTGCCAGCAGTGCGCGGGACAGGGACAATCAGCCCCAGCATTTT.

The table lists this clonotype with many counts. Here the CDR3 reads CASSEYGGGNVYEQYF. The CDR3 DNA is TGTGCCAGCAGTGAATACGGGGGTGGGAATGTCTACGAGCAGTACTTC. The chain combines TRBV25-1 with TRBJ2-7; a weak D match, TRBD2 (6 bases). V was shortened by 0 bases and J by 3 bases, with 15 bases between the two germline ends. CDR1 is MGHDK, CDR2 SYGVNS, per germline. The CDR3 has 16 residues.

The sample holds a few counts of this clonotype. This chain links TRBV2 with TRBJ2-7; 8 bases align to TRBD1. CDR1 SNHLY and CDR2 FYNNEI come from the germline V gene. CDR3 size: 14 residues. Trimming cost V 6 bases and J 2 bases; bases outside gene matches: 6. The CDR3 DNA reads as TGTGCCAGCAGGAGGACAGGGACCCCCTACGAGCAGTACTTC. Its translation: CASRRTGTPYEQYF. Complete variable domain (other parts from reference TRBV2 and TRBJ2-7): EPEVTQTPSHQVTQMGQEVILRCVPISNHLYFYWYRQILGQKVEFLVSFYNNEISEKSEIFDDQFSVERPDGSNFTLKIRSTKLEDSAMYFCASRRTGTPYEQYFGPGTRLTVT.

This clonotype was found many times. The chain recombines TRBV12-3 or TRBV12-4 with TRBJ1-2; D ambiguous. With 6 bases removed from V and 7 bases from J, the gap between germline ends came to 15 bases. The CDR3 contains 13 residues. CDR3 sequence: CASSRIRELGYTF. The DNA for the CDR3 is TGTGCCAGCAGCCGGATCCGGGAACTTGGCTACACCTTC.

This clonotype has ten or more counts. The chain carries TRBV2 and TRBJ1-1, with D uncertain. Germline CDR1 SNHLY, CDR2 FYNNEI. Trimming cost V 4 bases and J 3 bases, with 9 bases left between them. The CDR3 has 13 amino acids. CDR3 region: CASSVAGDTEAFF. CDR3 nucleotide sequence: TGTGCCAGCAGTGTGGCGGGAGACACTGAAGCTTTCTTT.

Ten or more counts support this clonotype. The rearrangement links TRBV25-1 to TRBJ1-5; a possible D gene is TRBD1 (5 bases). CDR3 length: 17 residues. V was shortened by 3 bases and J by 0 bases, with 15 bases between the two germline ends. CDR1 is MGHDK and CDR2 is SYGVNS in the germline V gene. The DNA of the CDR3 is TGTGCCAGCAGTGACCACCGGGACGGGGATAGCAATCAGCCCCAGCATTTT. This encodes CASSDHRDGDSNQPQHF.

In this sample, this clonotype turned up many times. The chain uses TRBV7-9 and TRBJ2-1, with no clear D. CDR1 and CDR2 (germline): SEHNR, FQNEAQ (reference sequence). CDR3 length: 16 residues. Trimming cost V 1 base and J 4 bases, with 14 bases left between them. CDR3 nucleotides: TGTGCCAGCAGCTTAGTATACACCCATCTATACAATGAGCAGTTCTTC. It encodes CASSLVYTHLYNEQFF.